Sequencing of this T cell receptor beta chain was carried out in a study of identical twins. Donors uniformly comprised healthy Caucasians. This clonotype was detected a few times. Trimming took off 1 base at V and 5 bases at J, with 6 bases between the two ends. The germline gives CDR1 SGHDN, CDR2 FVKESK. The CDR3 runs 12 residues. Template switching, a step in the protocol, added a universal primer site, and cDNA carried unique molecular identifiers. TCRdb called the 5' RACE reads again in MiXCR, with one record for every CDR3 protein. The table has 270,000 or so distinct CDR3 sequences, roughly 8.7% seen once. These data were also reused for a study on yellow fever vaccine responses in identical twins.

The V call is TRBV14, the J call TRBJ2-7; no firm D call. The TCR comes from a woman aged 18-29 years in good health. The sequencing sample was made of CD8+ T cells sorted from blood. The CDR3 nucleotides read TGTGCCAGCAGCCAAGTTTACCACGAGCAGTACTTC. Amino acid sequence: CASSQVYHEQYF.